This T cell receptor (beta chain) emerged from a study of blood T cell repertoires in COVID-19. Clones were sequenced by immunoSEQ multiplex PCR, and TCRdb holds only the in-frame ones, with some missing. This table holds 54,000 or so clones, more than 75% found once. The CDR3 has 15 amino acids. The germline CDR1 and CDR2 sequences are LNHNV and YYDKDF (reference sequence). V lost 0 bases and J 0 bases, leaving 9 bases between the germline ends. Specimen: peripheral blood. This sequence was found in a woman of 80 years or more with acute or convalescent COVID-19. The chain recombines TRBV15 with TRBJ2-7; D gene ambiguous. This CDR3 reads CATSRDLSVSYEQYV. CDR3 coding DNA: TGTGCCACCAGCAGAGATCTGAGCGTCTCCTACGAGCAGTACGTC.